This TCR beta chain emerged from a study of T cell repertoires in aging, cancer and after chemotherapy. Study-wide points: Median generation probability rose over the chemotherapy interval in each cancer cohort, suggesting rebound thymic output.

The template was genomic DNA from peripheral blood, not RNA. Multiplex touch-down PCR with TRB-A/B primers amplified rearranged V-D-J TRB sequences. TCRdb reprocessed the multiplex PCR reads via MiXCR and lists one record per CDR3 protein. The sample lists about 1,100 distinct CDR3 sequences, approximately 51% occurring once. As regards this clonotype: What it binds is unknown.

This CDR3 is built from 14 residues. Germline lookup yields CDR1 MNHEY and CDR2 SVGAGI. V dropped 0 bases and J dropped 2 bases, with 7 bases sitting between them. The gene calls are TRBV6-5 and TRBJ1-1; D is ambiguous. The sequenced sample was blood. The sequence was obtained from a human donor with a solid tumor. The donor label of this sample is uncertain. The CDR3 DNA reads TGTGCCAGCAGTTACTCGCGGGGTAACACTGAAGCTTTCTTT. Residues: CASSYSRGNTEAFF.